The T cell receptor beta chain under discussion was sequenced for a study of control samples from healthy donors and cancer patients (dated by TCRdb to the early 2020s). The CDR3 goes from the cysteine to the phenylalanine over 14 residues. Only the CDR3 region is kept as DNA, spanning 42 bases read in frame from base 1. The germline ends are 11 bases apart after V is trimmed by 3 bases and J by 3 bases. Based on the germline V gene, the CDR1 and CDR2 sequences are SNHLY and FYNNEI. Points on this clone: No cognate antigen has been identified for it. Base qualities are not recorded, but no much larger clone differs from it by a single base.

Receptor amplification or capture employed the immunoSEQ multiplex PCR assay. In TCRdb, the immuneACCESS table is reduced to in-frame sequences with V and J assigned. These tables do not hold every clone; where another copy was compared, an unresolved V gene accounts for under half, and the others remain unexplained. The sample table contains 400,000 to 450,000 clones; only one count was recorded for around 90% of them. The ten largest clones take up 5.5% to 7.5% of the sample. Here the chain combines TRBV2 and TRBJ1-1; the D gene is possibly TRBD1, with 5 bases matching. Sequencing was carried out using PBMCs. The clonotype was recovered from a man aged 35-49 years with head and neck cancer. The nucleotides read TGTGCCAGCAGTGATCAGGGTGGGTACACTGAAGCTTTCTTT. It specifies CASSDQGGYTEAFF.